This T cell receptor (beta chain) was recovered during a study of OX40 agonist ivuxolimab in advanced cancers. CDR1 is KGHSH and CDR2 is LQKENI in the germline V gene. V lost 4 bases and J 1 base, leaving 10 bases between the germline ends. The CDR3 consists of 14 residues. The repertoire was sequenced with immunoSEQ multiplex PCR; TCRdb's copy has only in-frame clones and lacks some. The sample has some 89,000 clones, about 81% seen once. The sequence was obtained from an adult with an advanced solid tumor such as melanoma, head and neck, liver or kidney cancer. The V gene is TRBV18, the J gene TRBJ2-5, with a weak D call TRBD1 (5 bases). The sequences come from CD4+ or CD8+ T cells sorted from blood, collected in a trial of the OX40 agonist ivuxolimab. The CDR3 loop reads CASSLFQGQETQYF. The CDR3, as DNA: TGTGCCAGCTCACTTTTCCAGGGCCAAGAGACCCAGTACTTC.